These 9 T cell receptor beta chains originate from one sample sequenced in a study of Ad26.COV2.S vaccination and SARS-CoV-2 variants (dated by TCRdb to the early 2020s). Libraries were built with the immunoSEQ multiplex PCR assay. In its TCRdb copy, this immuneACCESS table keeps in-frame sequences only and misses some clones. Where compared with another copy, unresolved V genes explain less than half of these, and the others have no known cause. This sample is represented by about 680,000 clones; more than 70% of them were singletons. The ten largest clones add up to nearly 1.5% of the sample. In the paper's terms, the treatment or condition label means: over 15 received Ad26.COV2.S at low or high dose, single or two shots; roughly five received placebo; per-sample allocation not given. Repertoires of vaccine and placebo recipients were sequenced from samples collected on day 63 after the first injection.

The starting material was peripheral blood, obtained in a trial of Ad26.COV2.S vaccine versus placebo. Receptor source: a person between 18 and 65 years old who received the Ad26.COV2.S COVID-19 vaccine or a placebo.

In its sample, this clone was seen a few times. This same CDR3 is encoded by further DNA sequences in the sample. The CDR3 loop is CASSSIYEQYF. The CDR3 DNA is TGTGCCAGCAGTTCAATCTACGAGCAGTACTTC. This chain joins TRBV6-5 and TRBJ2-7; D gene unclear. This CDR3 is 11 amino acids long. Trimming shortened V by 4 bases and J by 3 bases, and 4 bases separated the two germline ends. Germline V CDR1 and CDR2: MNHEY, SVGAGI.

The CDR3 coding sequence is TGTGCCAGCAGCTTAGCGCTAATGGGACAGGGGAGTCAGCCCCAGCATTTT. Amino acid sequence: CASSLALMGQGSQPQHF. The chain recombines TRBV7-6 with TRBJ1-5, with 10 bases aligning to TRBD1. The junction had 8 bases not matched to a gene; V was cut back by 0 bases and J by 6 bases. The CDR3 sequence is 17 residues long. Germline V gives CDR1 SGHVS, CDR2 FNYEAQ.

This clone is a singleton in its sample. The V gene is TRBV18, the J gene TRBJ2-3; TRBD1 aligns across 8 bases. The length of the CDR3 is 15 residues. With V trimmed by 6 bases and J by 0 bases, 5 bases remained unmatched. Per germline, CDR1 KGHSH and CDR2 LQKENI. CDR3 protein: CASSPNRGSTDTQYF. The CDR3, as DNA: TGTGCCAGCTCCCCCAACAGGGGGAGCACAGATACGCAGTATTTT. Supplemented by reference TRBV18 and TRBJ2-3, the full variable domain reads NAGVMQNPRHLVRRRGQEARLRCSPMKGHSHVYWYRQLPEEGLKFMVYLQKENIIDESGMPKERFSAEFPKEGPSILRIQQVVRGDSAAYFCASSPNRGSTDTQYFGPGTRLTVL.

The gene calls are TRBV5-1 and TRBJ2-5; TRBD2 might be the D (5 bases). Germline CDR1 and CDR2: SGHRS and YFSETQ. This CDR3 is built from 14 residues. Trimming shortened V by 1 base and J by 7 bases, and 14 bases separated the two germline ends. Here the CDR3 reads CASSLQEVGGTQYF. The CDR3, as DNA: TGCGCCAGCAGCTTGCAAGAAGTAGGAGGGACCCAGTACTTC. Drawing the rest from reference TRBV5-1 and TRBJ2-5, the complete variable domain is KAGVTQTPRYLIKTRGQQVTLSCSPISGHRSVSWYQQTPGQGLQFLFEYFSETQRNKGNFPGRFSGRQFSNSRSEMNVSTLELGDSALYLCASSLQEVGGTQYFGPGTRLLVL.

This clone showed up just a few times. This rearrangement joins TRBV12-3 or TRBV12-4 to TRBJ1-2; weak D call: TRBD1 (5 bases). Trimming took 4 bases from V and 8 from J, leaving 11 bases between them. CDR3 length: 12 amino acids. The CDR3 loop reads CASSSRGGGYTF. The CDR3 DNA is TGTGCCAGCAGTTCGAGGGGAGGAGGCTACACCTTC.

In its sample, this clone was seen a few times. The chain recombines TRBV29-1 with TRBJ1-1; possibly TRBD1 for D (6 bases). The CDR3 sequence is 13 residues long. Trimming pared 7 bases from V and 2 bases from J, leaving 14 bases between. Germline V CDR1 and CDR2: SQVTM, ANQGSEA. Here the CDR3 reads CSGCAQGNTEAFF. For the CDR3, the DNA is TGCAGCGGCTGCGCACAGGGAAACACTGAAGCTTTCTTT. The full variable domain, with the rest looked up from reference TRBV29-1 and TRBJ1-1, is SAVISQKPSRDICQRGTSLTIQCQVDSQVTMMFWYRQQPGQSLTLIATANQGSEATYESGFVIDKFPISRPNLTFSTLTVSNMSPEDSSIYLCSGCAQGNTEAFFGQGTRLTVV.

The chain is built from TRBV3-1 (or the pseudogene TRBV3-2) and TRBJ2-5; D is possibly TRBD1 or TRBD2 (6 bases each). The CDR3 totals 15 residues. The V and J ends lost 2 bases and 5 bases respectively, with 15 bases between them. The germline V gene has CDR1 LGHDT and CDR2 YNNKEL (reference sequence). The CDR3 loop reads CASSQMEGVRETQYF. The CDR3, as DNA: TGTGCCAGCAGCCAAATGGAGGGGGTGCGGGAGACCCAGTACTTC.

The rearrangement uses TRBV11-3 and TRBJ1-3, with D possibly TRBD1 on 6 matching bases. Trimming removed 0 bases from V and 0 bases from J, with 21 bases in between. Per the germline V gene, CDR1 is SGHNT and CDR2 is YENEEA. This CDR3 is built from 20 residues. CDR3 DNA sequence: TGTGCCAGCAGCTTAGACATCTCTTGGACAGCGCCTTTCTCTGGAAACACCATATATTTT. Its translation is CASSLDISWTAPFSGNTIYF.

The CDR3 sequence: CASGTGGNYGYTF. DNA for the CDR3: TGTGCCAGCGGGACAGGGGGGAACTATGGCTACACCTTC. The chain joins TRBV27 to TRBJ1-2; 11 bases align to TRBD1. The length of the CDR3 is 13 residues. V shed 8 bases and J 2 bases; nucleotides not matched to a gene: 1. Per germline, CDR1 MNHEY and CDR2 SMNVEV (reference sequence).